This TCR beta chain was profiled in a study of shared T cell receptors in the human thymus. Deletions cut 0 bases from V and 6 bases from J, with 13 bases between. CDR1 and CDR2 (germline): SGHRS, YFSETQ. The CDR3 is 15 residues long. TCRdb's table, derived via immunoSEQ multiplex PCR, lists solely in-frame clones and lacks some. The sample contains a few hundred thousand clones, more than 85% of which appear only once. The sequencing sample was made of thymocytes. The sequence was obtained from a human donor. The chain combines TRBV5-1 with TRBJ2-1, with TRBD2 as a possible D gene (7 bases). The CDR3 sequence: CASSLDREGLNEQFF. As DNA, the CDR3 is TGCGCCAGCAGCTTGGACAGGGAGGGTCTCAATGAGCAGTTCTTC.